This TCR beta chain stems from a study of shared clonotypes between healthy human individuals. Libraries were prepared by immunoSEQ multiplex PCR; TCRdb keeps only in-frame clonotypes and omits some of them. The repertoire holds about 490,000 clones, with around 80% as singletons. The germline V gene has CDR1 PRHDT and CDR2 FYEKMQ (reference sequence). The CDR3 runs 15 residues. V lost 5 bases to trimming and J lost 1 base, with 13 bases between them. The chain employs TRBV13 and TRBJ2-3; D gene ambiguous. This TCR derives from a woman in her forties in good health. Some clones in this sample may be carry-over from other donors' samples. The sequenced sample consisted of PBMCs. CDR3: CASSPGPSGTDTQYF. In nucleotides, the CDR3 is TGTGCCAGCAGCCCCGGGCCGTCCGGCACAGATACGCAGTATTTT. Filled out from reference TRBV13 and TRBJ2-3, the complete variable domain reads AAGVIQSPRHLIKEKRETATLKCYPIPRHDTVYWYQQGPGQDPQFLISFYEKMQSDKGSIPDRFSAQQFSDYHSELNMSSLELGDSALYFCASSPGPSGTDTQYFGPGTRLTVL.